A single sample is the source of the 6 T cell receptor beta chains below, sequenced in a study of blood T cell repertoires in COVID-19 (TCRdb year 2020). Library creation used the immunoSEQ multiplex PCR assay. TCRdb holds this immuneACCESS table with in-frame rearrangements only. Some clones are missing; in checked studies, unresolved V genes explain under half, and the rest has no known cause. The sample profile shows around 400,000 clones; around four fifths of them were found once. Of the sample, 5% to 5.5% falls within the top ten clones. The sample taken for sequencing was PBMCs or T cells enriched from blood (not recorded which). The receptors originated from a woman aged 45-59 years who had recovered from COVID-19.

The chain's CDR3 is CASSFEVSGGQPQHF. CDR3 DNA: TGTGCCAGCAGCTTTGAAGTTTCGGGGGGCCAGCCCCAGCATTTT. The gene calls are TRBV5-8 and TRBJ1-5; perhaps TRBD1 as D (6 bases). The CDR3 is 15 residues long. Germline V gives CDR1 SGHTS, CDR2 YDEGEE. The V gene lost 2 bases and the J gene lost 7 bases, with 16 bases spanning the gap.

The V and J genes are TRBV30 and TRBJ1-1; weak D call: TRBD1 (5 bases). Deletions cut 4 bases from V and 1 base from J, with 13 bases between. The CDR3 runs 14 residues. The V gene's germline CDR1 is GTSNPN and CDR2 SVGIG (reference sequence). This chain's CDR3 is CAWTMTVRNTEAFF. The CDR3 coding sequence is TGTGCCTGGACGATGACAGTTCGGAACACTGAAGCTTTCTTT.

The chain links TRBV5-4 to TRBJ1-1; a possible D gene is TRBD1 (5 bases). The germline gives CDR1 SGHNT, CDR2 YYREEE (reference sequence). V lost 5 bases to trimming and J lost 1 base, with 15 bases between them. This CDR3 contains 15 residues. The CDR3 sequence is CASRSGGLGNTEAFF. The CDR3 DNA follows: TGTGCCAGCAGGAGCGGGGGGTTGGGGAACACTGAAGCTTTCTTT.

The chain has TRBV2 and TRBJ2-7; D not resolved. V lost 7 bases to trimming and J lost 0 bases, with 13 bases between them. Per the germline V gene, CDR1 is SNHLY and CDR2 is FYNNEI. The CDR3 length is 14 residues. The CDR3 region has the DNA TGTGCCAGCATTCCGTTTGTAAACTCCTACGAGCAGTACTTC. Encoded protein: CASIPFVNSYEQYF.

This CDR3 reads CASSEARDRVAEAFF. The CDR3 DNA reads TGTGCCAGCAGTGAAGCGCGGGACAGGGTGGCTGAAGCTTTCTTT. The rearrangement uses TRBV2 and TRBJ1-1; 9 positions agree with TRBD1. Germline CDR1 SNHLY, CDR2 FYNNEI. This CDR3 contains 15 residues. Losses at the gene ends were 0 bases for V and 6 bases for J; bases not matched to a gene: 5.

This clone was found once. The CDR3 sequence is CASSLAGRGNSPLHF. In DNA form, the CDR3 reads TGTGCCAGCAGCTTAGCGGGCAGGGGGAATTCACCCCTCCACTTT. V is TRBV7-2 and J is TRBJ1-6, with TRBD1 matching over 7 bases. Germline V gene data show CDR1 as SGHTA and CDR2 as FQGNSA. The trim removed 0 bases at V and 7 bases at J, leaving 3 bases unmatched. The CDR3 consists of 15 residues.